This passage covers 4 T cell receptor beta chains from one sample sequenced in a study of T-cell memory formation after mild COVID-19. In TCRdb, the 5' RACE reads were re-called with MiXCR into one record per CDR3 protein. The sample consists of about 430,000 distinct CDR3 sequences, approximately 24% of them appearing once. Sequenced material: PBMCs or a T cell subset sorted from them (not recorded which). These receptors came from an adult woman who had mild COVID-19 (a few samples of this study predate the infection). Cell type and time point are not known.

This sequence joins TRBV7-2 and TRBJ2-7; D is possibly TRBD1 (8 bases). Trimming removed 3 bases at V and 4 bases at J, with 19 bases between. This CDR3 spans 16 amino acids. CDR1 SGHTA and CDR2 FQGNSA come from the germline V gene. The CDR3 region has the DNA TGTGCCAGCAGCTTCCCTCGGGACAGGCGGGGGTACGAGCAGTACTTC. This translates into CASSFPRDRRGYEQYF.

The chain uses TRBV11-2 and TRBJ2-1; D ambiguous. In germline, CDR1 is SGHAT, CDR2 FQNNGV. This CDR3 has 17 amino acids. The V and J ends lost 5 bases and 3 bases respectively, with 20 bases between them. The CDR3 DNA reads TGTGCCAGCAGCCGGGCCAGCGAGTCAGACGTCTACAATGAGCAGTTCTTC. The encoded protein is CASSRASESDVYNEQFF.

This clonotype occurred a few times. The CDR3 protein is CASSSGGRENTEAFF. In nucleotides, the CDR3 is TGTGCCAGCAGCAGTGGTGGACGAGAGAACACTGAAGCTTTCTTT. This chain links TRBV5-5 with TRBJ1-1; D remains unclear. Deletions cut 4 bases from V and 1 base from J, with 14 bases between. The CDR3 is 15 amino acids. CDR1 SGHKS and CDR2 YYEKEE come from the germline V gene (reference sequence).

This clonotype was recorded many times. The chain employs TRBV12-3 or TRBV12-4 and TRBJ2-5; 7 bases line up with TRBD1. After removal of 2 bases from V and 3 bases from J, the junction contained 9 bases not matched to a gene. There are 16 residues in the CDR3. CDR3 amino acids: CASSLFRDSHEETQYF. In nucleotides, the CDR3 is TGTGCCAGCAGTTTATTCCGGGACAGCCATGAAGAGACCCAGTACTTC.